This record covers a single T cell receptor (beta chain). Libraries were prepared by immunoSEQ multiplex PCR; TCRdb keeps only in-frame clonotypes and omits some of them. The data contain some 15,000 clones, 70% to 90% of them seen just once; the ten biggest clones take up 13% to 15%. The entry originates in a study of PD-L1 blockade in urothelial cancer. The CDR3 consists of 13 residues. CDR1 is WNHNN and CDR2 is SYGVQD in the germline V gene (reference sequence). V shed 6 bases and J shed 1 base, with 9 bases lying between them. The sample here was PBMCs, taken around atezolizumab (anti-PD-L1) treatment. The sequence was collected from a man between 65 and 80 years old with urothelial cancer. The chain carries TRBV10-1 and TRBJ1-1; perhaps TRBD1 as D (5 bases). The CDR3 sequence: CASRMGGNTEAFF. DNA for the CDR3: TGCGCCAGCAGGATGGGGGGGAACACTGAAGCTTTCTTT.